The 24 T cell receptor beta chains presented below share a single source sample, sequenced in a study of T-cell memory formation after mild COVID-19. TCRdb called the 5' RACE reads again in MiXCR, with one record for every CDR3 protein. The sample lists about 470,000 distinct CDR3 sequences, around a sixth occurring once. Sequencing was performed on PBMCs or a T cell subset sorted from them (not recorded which). The receptors were gathered from an adult woman who had mild COVID-19 (a few samples of this study predate the infection). Cell type and time point are not known.

The V gene is TRBV4-3, the J gene TRBJ2-3; weak D call: TRBD2 (7 bases). The CDR3 has 16 amino acids. Trimming stripped 0 bases from V and 2 bases from J, with 12 bases between. Germline CDR1 is LGHNA and CDR2 is YSLEER. DNA of the CDR3: TGCGCCAGCAGCCAAGAGGGGGGGCGGTTCACAGATACGCAGTATTTT. As protein: CASSQEGGRFTDTQYF.

J is TRBJ1-1 and V is TRBV19; 8 nucleotides match TRBD1. From germline, CDR1 is LNHDA and CDR2 SQIVND (reference sequence). The CDR3 is made up of 14 amino acids. Trimming at V came to 5 bases and at J to 0 bases, leaving 2 bases not matched to a gene. The chain's CDR3 is CASSAQGVNTEAFF. The CDR3 nucleotides are TGTGCCAGTAGTGCACAGGGGGTGAACACTGAAGCTTTCTTT.

This clonotype was seen a few times. V and J are TRBV12-3 or TRBV12-4 and TRBJ2-3; unclear D gene. This CDR3 has 12 amino acids. V was pared by 5 bases and J by 6 bases, with 9 bases between. CDR3: CASSSTPDTQYF. As DNA, the CDR3 is TGTGCCAGCAGTAGCACCCCGGATACGCAGTATTTT.

The rearrangement links TRBV20-1 to TRBJ1-6; D is uncertain. V lost 3 bases to trimming and J lost 0 bases, with 15 bases between them. Germline CDR1 reads DFQATT; CDR2 reads SNEGSKA (reference sequence). The CDR3 spans 17 residues. CDR3 amino acids: CSARVNGQSSYNSPLHF. The CDR3 DNA sequence: TGCAGTGCTAGGGTCAACGGTCAGAGCTCCTATAATTCACCCCTCCACTTT.

There are a few counts of this clonotype. This chain links TRBV5-1 with TRBJ1-1; tentatively, D is TRBD1 (5 bases). The ends were cut back, 4 bases at V and 1 base at J, with 14 bases in the middle. This CDR3 spans 15 amino acids. Germline V gene lookup returns CDR1 SGHRS and CDR2 YFSETQ. CDR3 loop: CASSVKQVGNTEAFF. CDR3 DNA: TGCGCCAGCAGCGTGAAACAGGTCGGGAACACTGAAGCTTTCTTT.

This chain connects TRBV5-4 to TRBJ2-7; the D gene is possibly TRBD2 (7 bases). V lost 1 base and J 6 bases, leaving 17 bases between the germline ends. The CDR3 consists of 15 residues. CDR1 and CDR2 (germline): SGHNT, YYREEE (reference sequence). The CDR3 region has the DNA TGTGCCAGCAGCTTGCGGCGGGAGAGGGGGTCCGAGCAGTACTTC. Its translation is CASSLRRERGSEQYF.

V is TRBV20-1 and J is TRBJ2-5; D is undetermined. The length of the CDR3 is 11 residues. The V and J ends lost 2 bases and 2 bases respectively, with 3 bases between them. CDR1 is DFQATT, CDR2 SNEGSKA, per germline (reference sequence). The CDR3 coding sequence is TGCAGTGCTAGAATTCAAGAGACCCAGTACTTC. It codes for CSARIQETQYF.

J is TRBJ2-1 and V is TRBV5-5, with D possibly TRBD1 on 6 matching bases. This CDR3 is 14 amino acids long. The germline gives CDR1 SGHKS, CDR2 YYEKEE (reference sequence). The V end was cut by 2 bases, the J end by 6 bases, with 12 bases between. CDR3 amino acids: CASSLQGIGNEQFF. The CDR3 DNA follows: TGTGCCAGCAGCTTACAGGGTATCGGCAATGAGCAGTTCTTC.

This clonotype was counted only a few times. V and J are TRBV3-1 and TRBJ1-2; weak D call: TRBD1 (6 bases). CDR3 length: 13 residues. Germline V gene sequence: CDR1 LGHDT, CDR2 YNNKEL (reference sequence). The germline V and J ends were trimmed by 4 bases and 4 bases, with 10 bases remaining between them. In DNA, the CDR3 is TGTGCCAGCAGCCCGACAGGTTTCTATGGCTACACCTTC. Translated, it gives CASSPTGFYGYTF.

This chain joins TRBV11-3 and TRBJ2-3; D is possibly TRBD1 or TRBD2 (5 bases each). From germline, CDR1 is SGHNT and CDR2 YENEEA. Trimming left V 4 bases short and J 3 bases short, with 23 bases between. CDR3 length: 18 residues. DNA of the CDR3: TGTGCCAGCAGCTCCCGACTGGGGGACGGCTCAACTACAGATACGCAGTATTTT. The encoded protein is CASSSRLGDGSTTDTQYF.

This clonotype has at least ten counts. The rearrangement uses TRBV5-1 and TRBJ2-7, with D perhaps assigned TRBD1 or TRBD2 (6 bases each). This CDR3 has 15 residues. The germline gives CDR1 SGHRS, CDR2 YFSETQ. The germline V and J ends were trimmed by 3 bases and 3 bases, with 16 bases remaining between them. The CDR3 spells CASSSWTGGGYEQYF. The CDR3 bases are TGCGCCAGCAGCTCGTGGACTGGAGGGGGCTACGAGCAGTACTTC. The variable domain in full, completed from reference TRBV5-1 and TRBJ2-7, reads KAGVTQTPRYLIKTRGQQVTLSCSPISGHRSVSWYQQTPGQGLQFLFEYFSETQRNKGNFPGRFSGRQFSNSRSEMNVSTLELGDSALYLCASSSWTGGGYEQYFGPGTRLTVT.

This clonotype was found many times. The V call is TRBV27, the J call TRBJ2-3, with D possibly being TRBD1 (6 bases). Trimming removed 8 bases from V and 0 bases from J, with 24 bases in between. CDR3 length: 18 amino acids. CDR1 is MNHEY and CDR2 is SMNVEV in the germline V gene (reference sequence). In nucleotides, the CDR3 is TGTGCCAGCGGAAACCCTTTACAGGGCCCGGGTAGCACAGATACGCAGTATTTT. This codes for CASGNPLQGPGSTDTQYF.

The chain joins TRBV25-1 to TRBJ2-7, with 8 bases matching TRBD1. Trimming took 2 bases from V and 2 from J; bases not matched to a gene: 2. Germline assignment: CDR1 MGHDK and CDR2 SYGVNS. The CDR3 sequence is 14 residues long. This chain's CDR3 is CASSEGQGPYEQYF. DNA of the CDR3: TGTGCCAGCAGTGAAGGACAGGGCCCCTACGAGCAGTACTTC.

V usage is TRBV20-1 and J usage is TRBJ2-1; TRBD2 matches 11 bases. Germline V CDR1 and CDR2: DFQATT, SNEGSKA (reference sequence). CDR3 length: 12 residues. CDR3 loop: CSLAGGYNEQFF. The CDR3 DNA reads as TGCAGCCTAGCGGGGGGATACAATGAGCAGTTCTTC.

This clonotype was seen a handful of times. The chain couples TRBV3-1 to TRBJ2-7; 10 bases map to TRBD1. After removal of 7 bases from V and 2 bases from J, the junction contained 14 bases not matched to a gene. Looked up from germline, CDR1 is LGHDT and CDR2 is YNNKEL (reference sequence). The CDR3 is made up of 17 amino acids. The CDR3 loop is CASTRTSGQGTTYEQYF. The CDR3 coding sequence is TGTGCCAGCACCAGAACCTCGGGACAGGGGACGACCTACGAGCAGTACTTC.

The V and J genes are TRBV29-1 and TRBJ1-2; D is undetermined. V shed 7 bases and J shed 8 bases, with 20 bases lying between them. Germline assignment: CDR1 SQVTM and CDR2 ANQGSEA. This CDR3 is built from 13 residues. The CDR3 sequence: CSAHGVGLDGYTF. The CDR3 DNA reads as TGCAGCGCACACGGGGTAGGGTTGGACGGCTACACCTTC.

The genes are TRBV5-1 and TRBJ2-2; D is perhaps TRBD1 (6 bases). Germline values: CDR1 SGHRS, CDR2 YFSETQ. There are 17 residues in the CDR3. Trimming left V 4 bases short and J 0 bases short, with 16 bases between. The CDR3 nucleotides are TGCGCCAGCAGCGGCCGGGACACAAACGCGAACACCGGGGAGCTGTTTTTT. Protein product: CASSGRDTNANTGELFF.

This clonotype has a handful of counts. The V and J genes are TRBV27 and TRBJ1-6; TRBD1 matches 8 bases. The junction had 12 bases not matched to a gene; V was cut back by 6 bases and J by 8 bases. The CDR3 runs 16 residues. Per the germline V gene, CDR1 is MNHEY and CDR2 is SMNVEV (reference sequence). The CDR3 region is CASSSQGRTGYSPLHF. The CDR3 DNA is TGTGCCAGCAGCTCCCAGGGTAGGACAGGGTATTCACCCCTCCACTTT.

The chain has TRBV4-3 and TRBJ2-7, with TRBD2 matching 8 bases. Germline V gives CDR1 LGHNA, CDR2 YSLEER. V was clipped by 2 bases and J by 4 bases; unmatched bases: 4. This CDR3 is 14 amino acids long. The CDR3 spells CASSQSAGVYEQYF. The CDR3, as DNA: TGCGCCAGCAGCCAATCAGCGGGAGTTTACGAGCAGTACTTC.

At least ten counts were recorded for this clonotype. The V and J genes are TRBV12-3 or TRBV12-4 and TRBJ1-2; D unresolved. V was shortened by 6 bases and J by 4 bases, with 9 bases between the two germline ends. This CDR3 spans 12 amino acids. The CDR3 DNA reads TGTGCCAGCAGCCCTCCTGGCTATGGCTACACCTTC. It codes for CASSPPGYGYTF.

This clonotype was seen only a few times. CDR3: CASSGSVASTDTQYF. CDR3 nucleotide sequence: TGTGCCAGCAGCGGTTCGGTCGCTAGCACAGATACGCAGTATTTT. The chain has TRBV9 and TRBJ2-3, with unresolved D. The CDR3 is 15 amino acids. Deletions cut 3 bases from V and 0 bases from J, with 11 bases between. Germline CDR1 is SGDLS and CDR2 is YYNGEE.

This clonotype has just a few counts. The J gene is TRBJ2-7, the V gene TRBV27; D might be TRBD1 or TRBD2, each matching 5 bases. Trimming removed 9 bases at V and 1 base at J, with 13 bases between. The CDR3 is 13 amino acids. CDR1 and CDR2 from the germline V gene are MNHEY and SMNVEV (reference sequence). The CDR3 is CARWGTESYEQYF. CDR3 DNA sequence: TGTGCCAGGTGGGGGACGGAATCCTACGAGCAGTACTTC.

This clonotype was observed at least ten times. J is TRBJ2-7 and V is TRBV4-2; D is possibly TRBD1 (7 bases). CDR3 length: 15 amino acids. Looked up from germline, CDR1 is LGHNA and CDR2 is YNFKEQ. V lost 3 bases, J lost 2 bases, and 14 bases lay in between. The CDR3 DNA follows: TGTGCCAGCAGCCAGGAAACAGGGGAGGCCTACGAGCAGTACTTC. Protein: CASSQETGEAYEQYF.

The chain couples TRBV12-3 or TRBV12-4 to TRBJ1-2; 8 positions match TRBD1. This CDR3 spans 15 amino acids. The V segment lost 6 bases and the J segment 4 bases; nucleotides outside the gene matches: 10. The CDR3: CASRLGQVVAYGYTF. The CDR3, as DNA: TGTGCCAGCAGACTGGGACAGGTGGTGGCCTATGGCTACACCTTC.